Listed below are T cell receptor beta chains from one sample, sequenced in a study of type 1 and type 2 diabetes patients. TCRdb redid the calling of the multiplex PCR reads with MiXCR, one entry per CDR3 protein. The sample holds 280,000 or so distinct CDR3 sequences, more than 40% seen once. Sample: peripheral blood mononuclear cells (PBMCs). These receptors were collected from a man aged 18 to 29 with type 2 diabetes. Both conserved end residues are part of each CDR3. Only some rows state a clone size, as once, few, many or a class for expanded clones.

clone_size	j_call	v_call	cdr3_aa
.	TRBJ2-7	TRBV25-1	CASSATGTGGEQYF
few	TRBJ2-7	TRBV6-6	CASRAIDRGHEQYF
many	TRBJ2-7	TRBV14	CASSQAPGEQYF
.	TRBJ2-5	TRBV12-3/TRBV12-4	CASTPAGAIKETQYF
few	TRBJ1-3	TRBV7-2	CASSSRIGHTIYF
.	TRBJ1-6	TRBV30	CAWSGNRDTTGGNSPLHF
many	TRBJ1-1	TRBV19	CASSMVGGTEAFF
.	TRBJ2-1	TRBV7-2	CASSLPGASSYNEQFF
.	TRBJ1-5	TRBV7-9	CASSLVGEGNQPQHF
few	TRBJ1-4	TRBV4-1	CASSRTQVSFATNEKLFF
many	TRBJ2-5	TRBV12-3/TRBV12-4	CASSLWHTSQETQYF
.	TRBJ1-5	TRBV2	CASSERGNQPQHF
.	TRBJ2-5	TRBV12-3/TRBV12-4	CASRVKTQYF
few	TRBJ2-5	TRBV2	CASRNTGTTQETQYF
once	TRBJ2-1	TRBV20-1	CSARGETYNEQFF
.	TRBJ2-3	TRBV14	CASSQGVRRRTDTQYF
few	TRBJ2-1	TRBV25-1	CASSEYGGNEQFF
many	TRBJ2-4	TRBV2	CASRSPRALKYF
.	TRBJ1-2	TRBV29-1	CSVDAGYTF
.	TRBJ2-1	TRBV24-1	CATSDRLAGRYNEQFF
few	TRBJ2-7	TRBV13	CASSRIYEQYF
few	TRBJ2-3	TRBV29-1	CSVEELTAASTDTQYF
.	TRBJ2-7	TRBV5-1	CASRTAGQSYEQYF
.	TRBJ1-2	TRBV10-3	CAISGDGEANYGYTF
few	TRBJ2-1	TRBV7-7	CASSLVSAPYNEQFF
.	TRBJ2-7	TRBV27	CASSSRDTPRGYEQYF
.	TRBJ2-1	TRBV30	CAWSKRDSYNGQFF
.	TRBJ2-7	TRBV19	CASSGDLMRGREQYF
few	TRBJ2-2	TRBV27	CASSYSGYTGELFF
.	TRBJ2-2	TRBV6-1	CASSYKRGLAEYNTGELFF
.	TRBJ1-2	TRBV10-3	CAISEGTPSGYTF
many	TRBJ1-1	TRBV25-1	CASIQSRGGASEAFF
once	TRBJ2-5	TRBV7-7	CASSSKGTGTETQYF
.	TRBJ1-1	TRBV6-1	CASSEWGTTEAFF
once	TRBJ2-5	TRBV9	CASSVASDWSTKYF
.	TRBJ1-2	TRBV4-3	CASSQDTRKIYGYTF
.	TRBJ2-7	TRBV19	CASSIKGLAGGSYEQYF
.	TRBJ2-3	TRBV12-3/TRBV12-4	CASGPSLEGESDTQYF
.	TRBJ1-2	TRBV29-1	CSVEGGAWGYTF
few	TRBJ1-1	TRBV27	CASSRNRAEAFF
few	TRBJ2-1	TRBV6-6	CASSDSSYNEQFF
.	TRBJ1-2	TRBV7-6	CASREQGRGGYTF